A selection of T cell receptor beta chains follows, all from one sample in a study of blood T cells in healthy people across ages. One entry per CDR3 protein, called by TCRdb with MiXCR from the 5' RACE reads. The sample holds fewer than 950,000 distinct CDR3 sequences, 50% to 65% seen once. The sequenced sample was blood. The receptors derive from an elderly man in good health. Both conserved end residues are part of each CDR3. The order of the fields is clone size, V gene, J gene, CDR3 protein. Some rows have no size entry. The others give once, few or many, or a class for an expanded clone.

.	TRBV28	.	CASSSPTSGRSYEQYF
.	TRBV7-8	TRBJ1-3	CASSLGGDTIYF
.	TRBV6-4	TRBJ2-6	CASSPEGGRVPNVLTF
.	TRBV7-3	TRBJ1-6	CASSLYRETPLHF
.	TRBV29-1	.	CSAIFSFEQYF
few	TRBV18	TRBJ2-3	CASSQGALDTQYF
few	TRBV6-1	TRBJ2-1	CASIPGRATYNEQFF
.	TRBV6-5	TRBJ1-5	CASSYSPDSSQPQHF
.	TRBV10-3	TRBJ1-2	CAISEGPGGNGYTF
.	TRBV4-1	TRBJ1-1	CASSQGRRTLQNTEAFF
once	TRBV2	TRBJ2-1	CASSEQGRNEQFF
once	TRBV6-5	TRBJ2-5	CASSYLDRVGETQYF
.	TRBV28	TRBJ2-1	CASSFGGLSYNEQFF
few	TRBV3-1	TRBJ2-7	CASRPTGALSTYEQYF
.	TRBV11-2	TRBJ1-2	CASSLETGSNYGYTF
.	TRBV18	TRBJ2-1	CASSPSGRPNEQFF
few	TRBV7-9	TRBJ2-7	CASSPVQASSYEQYF
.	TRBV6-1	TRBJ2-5	CASSPDRAPQETQYF
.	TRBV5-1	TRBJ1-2	CASKRGARGDGYTF
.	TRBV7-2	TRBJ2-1	CASSLVWAQFF
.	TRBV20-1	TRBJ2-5	CSAREVAGLAGEETQYF
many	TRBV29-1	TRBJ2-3	CSTSEGTDTQYF
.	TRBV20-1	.	CTFASKDEQFF
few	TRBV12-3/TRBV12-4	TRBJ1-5	CASSLGQGFQPQHF
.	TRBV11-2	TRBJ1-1	CATKGWATEAFF
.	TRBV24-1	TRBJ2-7	CATSDTGAAYEQYF
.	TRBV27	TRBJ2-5	CASSFTRTNPDNNEQYF
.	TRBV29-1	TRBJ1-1	CSVHQGGNTEAFF
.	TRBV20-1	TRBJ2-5	CSARGLAAQVETQYF
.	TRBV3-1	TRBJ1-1	CASSQDLYRADSNTEAFF
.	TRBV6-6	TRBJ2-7	CASSPGGSVYEQYF
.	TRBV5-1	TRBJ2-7	CASSSSGAPNYEQYF
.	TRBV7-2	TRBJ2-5	CASSGTGAQETQYF
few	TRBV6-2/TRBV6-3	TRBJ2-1	CASRLTIPYSRFF
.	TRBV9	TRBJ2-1	CASSVGGTSGYNEQFF
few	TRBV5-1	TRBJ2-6	CASRDGSLSGANVLTF
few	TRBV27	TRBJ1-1	CASSLGQGGNTEAFF
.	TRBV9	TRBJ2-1	CASNRGGPSYNEQFF
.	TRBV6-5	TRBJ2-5	CASRLPGGETQYF
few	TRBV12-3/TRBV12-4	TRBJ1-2	CASSLDGTNYGYTF
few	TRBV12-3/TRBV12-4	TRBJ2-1	CASSLALPIRNEQFF
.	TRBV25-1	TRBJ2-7	CASSAFDREQYF